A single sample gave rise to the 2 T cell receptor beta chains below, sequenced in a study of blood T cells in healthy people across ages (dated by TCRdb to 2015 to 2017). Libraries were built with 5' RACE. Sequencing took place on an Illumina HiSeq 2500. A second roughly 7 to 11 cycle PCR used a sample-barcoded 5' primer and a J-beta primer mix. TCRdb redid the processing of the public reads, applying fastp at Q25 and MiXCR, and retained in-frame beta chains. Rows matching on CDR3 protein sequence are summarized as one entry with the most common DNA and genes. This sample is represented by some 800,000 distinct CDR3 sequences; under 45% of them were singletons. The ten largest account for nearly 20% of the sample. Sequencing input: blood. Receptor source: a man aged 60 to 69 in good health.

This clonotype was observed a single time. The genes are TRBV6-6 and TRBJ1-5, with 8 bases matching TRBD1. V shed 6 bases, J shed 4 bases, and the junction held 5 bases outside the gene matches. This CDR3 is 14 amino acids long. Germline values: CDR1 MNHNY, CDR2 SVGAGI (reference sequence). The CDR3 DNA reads TGTGCCAGCAGGCCGCAGGGGGCGAATCAGCCCCAGCATTTT. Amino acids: CASRPQGANQPQHF.

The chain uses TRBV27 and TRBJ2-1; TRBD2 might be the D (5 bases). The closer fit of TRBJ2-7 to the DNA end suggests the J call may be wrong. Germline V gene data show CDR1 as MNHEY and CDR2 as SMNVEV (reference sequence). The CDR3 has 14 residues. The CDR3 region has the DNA TGTGCCAGCAGTTTGACGGACTGGTACAATGAGCAGTACTTC. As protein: CASSLTDWYNEQYF.